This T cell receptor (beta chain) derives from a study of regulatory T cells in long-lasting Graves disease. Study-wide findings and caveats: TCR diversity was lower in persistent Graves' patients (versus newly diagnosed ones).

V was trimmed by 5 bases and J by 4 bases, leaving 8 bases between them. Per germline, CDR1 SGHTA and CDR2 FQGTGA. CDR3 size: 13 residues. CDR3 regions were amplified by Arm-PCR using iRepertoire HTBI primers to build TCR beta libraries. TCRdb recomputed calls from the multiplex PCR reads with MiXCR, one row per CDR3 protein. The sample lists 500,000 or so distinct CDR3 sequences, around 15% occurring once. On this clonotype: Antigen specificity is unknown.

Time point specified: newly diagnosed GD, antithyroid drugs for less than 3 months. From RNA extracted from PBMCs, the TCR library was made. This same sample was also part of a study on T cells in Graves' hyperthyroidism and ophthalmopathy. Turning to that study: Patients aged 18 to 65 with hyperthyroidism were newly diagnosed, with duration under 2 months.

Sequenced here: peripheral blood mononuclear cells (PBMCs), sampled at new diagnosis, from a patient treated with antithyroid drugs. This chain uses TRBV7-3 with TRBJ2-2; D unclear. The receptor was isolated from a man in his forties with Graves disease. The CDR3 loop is CASSPSSTGELFF. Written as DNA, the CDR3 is TGTGCCAGCAGCCCCTCGAGCACCGGGGAGCTGTTTTTT.